This TCR beta chain was sequenced during a study of cytotoxic CD8 clonotypes in ibrutinib-treated CLL. Clones were read by immunoSEQ multiplex PCR, and TCRdb kept only the in-frame ones, dropping some. The data show 60,000 to 65,000 clones, roughly 59% seen once. Trimming stripped 0 bases from V and 5 bases from J, with 8 bases between. Germline V gene data show CDR1 as KGHSH and CDR2 as LQKENI. The CDR3 extends over 13 amino acids. Sequenced here: PBMCs, sampled after 12 months of ibrutinib treatment. The sequence was collected from a human donor with chronic lymphocytic leukemia. This chain links TRBV18 with TRBJ2-7, with a possible D match to TRBD2 (5 bases). This chain's CDR3 is CASSPPLAHEQYF. The DNA for the CDR3 is TGTGCCAGCTCACCACCCCTAGCCCACGAGCAGTACTTC.